Listed here are 29 T cell receptor beta chains from one sample, sequenced in a study of T cell responses to AZD1222 COVID-19 vaccine. The assay was immunoSEQ multiplex PCR, and TCRdb's table has in-frame clones only and misses some. In the table there are 120,000 to 150,000 clones, roughly 84% of which are singletons. This specimen consisted of peripheral blood, obtained 28 days after the second AZD1222 dose. The receptors originated from an adult who received the AZD1222 COVID-19 vaccine.

The J gene is TRBJ1-2, the V gene TRBV19; no clear D. The CDR3 has 11 amino acids. Germline V gene lookup returns CDR1 LNHDA and CDR2 SQIVND (reference sequence). V shed 4 bases and J shed 5 bases, with 5 bases lying between them. The CDR3 loop is CASSTSYGYTF. As DNA, the CDR3 is TGTGCCAGTAGTACCTCGTATGGCTACACCTTC.

The V call is TRBV7-9, the J call TRBJ1-1; D is possibly TRBD1 (6 bases). Trimming pared 10 bases from V and 1 base from J, leaving 16 bases between. CDR1 SEHNR and CDR2 FQNEAQ come from the germline V gene (reference sequence). The length of the CDR3 is 14 residues. This CDR3 reads CATTLGGTNTEAFF. The CDR3 nucleotides read TGTGCCACCACATTAGGGGGGACGAACACTGAAGCTTTCTTT. Variable domain in full (rest from reference TRBV7-9 and TRBJ1-1): DTGVSQNPRHKITKRGQNVTFRCDPISEHNRLYWYRQTLGQGPEFLTYFQNEAQLEKSRLLSDRFSAERPKGSFSTLEIQRTEQGDSAMYLCATTLGGTNTEAFFGQGTRLTVV.

This chain joins TRBV28 and TRBJ1-1; 9 bases are a match to TRBD1. The ends lost 8 bases at V and 4 bases at J; junction bases unmatched: 11. There are 15 residues in the CDR3. Germline V CDR1 and CDR2: MDHEN, SYDVKM. CDR3 coding DNA: TGTGCCAGCGAGGCGGAGACAGGGGGAGTCACTGAAGCTTTCTTT. Translated: CASEAETGGVTEAFF.

V usage is TRBV18 and J usage is TRBJ1-1; D gene ambiguous. The length of the CDR3 is 16 residues. With 7 bases removed from V and 0 bases from J, the gap between germline ends came to 18 bases. CDR1 and CDR2 from the germline V gene are KGHSH and LQKENI. In nucleotides, the CDR3 is TGTGCCAGCTTATACTACTCGCAGGCGGTGAACACTGAAGCTTTCTTT. Translating it yields CASLYYSQAVNTEAFF. The full variable domain, with the rest looked up from reference TRBV18 and TRBJ1-1, is NAGVMQNPRHLVRRRGQEARLRCSPMKGHSHVYWYRQLPEEGLKFMVYLQKENIIDESGMPKERFSAEFPKEGPSILRIQQVVRGDSAAYFCASLYYSQAVNTEAFFGQGTRLTVV.

The gene calls are TRBV9 and TRBJ2-3; D gene unclear. CDR1 SGDLS and CDR2 YYNGEE come from the germline V gene. The V gene lost 3 bases and the J gene lost 0 bases, with 5 bases spanning the gap. The CDR3 loop spans 13 amino acids. DNA of the CDR3: TGTGCCAGCAGCGAGGCTAGCACAGATACGCAGTATTTT. Its translation: CASSEASTDTQYF.

A few counts support this clone. V usage is TRBV27 and J usage is TRBJ1-5, with D uncertain. V lost 0 bases to trimming and J lost 1 base, with 7 bases between them. The CDR3 spans 15 residues. Germline values: CDR1 MNHEY, CDR2 SMNVEV (reference sequence). CDR3 amino acids: CASSLSHASNQPQHF. CDR3 in DNA: TGTGCCAGCAGTTTATCCCATGCGAGCAATCAGCCCCAGCATTTT.

V and J are TRBV20-1 and TRBJ1-5; unclear D gene. The germline V and J ends were trimmed by 5 bases and 5 bases, with 7 bases remaining between them. Germline CDR1 and CDR2: DFQATT and SNEGSKA (reference sequence). The CDR3 is 11 residues long. The CDR3 DNA follows: TGCAGTGCTCCCGTGTATCAGCCCCAGCATTTT. Its translation is CSAPVYQPQHF.

The chain links TRBV2 to TRBJ2-7, with 9 positions matching TRBD1. CDR1 is SNHLY, CDR2 FYNNEI, per germline. The CDR3 length is 12 residues. The V and J ends lost 6 bases and 6 bases, in that order; junction bases with no gene match: 3. In DNA, the CDR3 is TGTGCCAGCAGGGACAGGGGTGGCGAGCAGTACTTC. Protein product: CASRDRGGEQYF.

This clone was recorded a few times. Other nucleotide sequences in the sample specify the same CDR3. The chain employs TRBV11-2 and TRBJ1-4; D is unclear. V was clipped by 1 base and J by 7 bases, with 1 base between them. In germline, CDR1 is SGHAT, CDR2 FQNNGV. CDR3 size: 11 residues. CDR3 protein: CASSLGEKLFF. Written as DNA, the CDR3 is TGTGCCAGCAGCTTAGGTGAAAAACTGTTTTTT.

The chain links TRBV18 to TRBJ2-7; D unclear. Between the trimmed V and J ends, which lost 1 base and 3 bases, there was a span of 7 bases. The CDR3 extends over 13 amino acids. CDR1 KGHSH and CDR2 LQKENI come from the germline V gene. CDR3 in amino acids: CASSPQDGYEQYF. DNA for the CDR3: TGTGCCAGCTCACCACAGGACGGCTACGAGCAGTACTTC.

CDR3 amino acids: CASSENGYNEQFF. In DNA form, the CDR3 reads TGTGCCAGCAGTGAAAACGGGTACAATGAGCAGTTCTTC. This rearrangement joins TRBV2 to TRBJ2-1; D not resolved. Germline V gene lookup returns CDR1 SNHLY and CDR2 FYNNEI. Trimming removed 2 bases at V and 4 bases at J, with 6 bases between. The CDR3 consists of 13 residues.

This chain connects TRBV5-1 to TRBJ1-2; maybe TRBD1 (6 bases). CDR1 and CDR2 (germline): SGHRS, YFSETQ. With 0 bases removed from V and 2 bases from J, the gap between germline ends came to 14 bases. The CDR3 spans 16 residues. The CDR3 reads CASSLAGRGENYGYTF. CDR3 nucleotide sequence: TGCGCCAGCAGCTTGGCTGGCAGGGGCGAAAACTATGGCTACACCTTC.

The chain carries TRBV12-3 or TRBV12-4 and TRBJ1-5; tentatively, D is TRBD1 (6 bases). The ends were cut back, 6 bases at V and 7 bases at J, with 13 bases in the middle. The CDR3 extends over 13 amino acids. The CDR3 DNA reads as TGTGCCAGCAGGGCTACAGGGAACCAGCCCCAGCATTTT. Translating gives CASRATGNQPQHF.

The rearrangement joins TRBV5-8 to TRBJ2-1, with TRBD2 matching over 10 bases. Losses at the gene ends were 2 bases for V and 13 bases for J; bases not matched to a gene: 6. The CDR3 extends over 13 amino acids. Germline CDR1 SGHTS, CDR2 YDEGEE. The CDR3 is CASSLIVAGGQFF. The CDR3 DNA is TGTGCCAGCAGCTTAATAGTAGCGGGAGGTCAGTTCTTC.

The chain has TRBV11-2 and TRBJ1-2, with D possibly TRBD1 on 5 matching bases. Germline V lookup: CDR1 SGHAT, CDR2 FQNNGV. Deletions cut 6 bases from V and 6 bases from J, with 14 bases between. The CDR3 is 13 residues long. CDR3 bases: TGTGCCAGCAGGAGAACGGGGGTTCATGGCTACACCTTC. This codes for CASRRTGVHGYTF.

The table lists this clone with a count of one. The chain combines TRBV11-2 with TRBJ2-5, with D unresolved. Germline V gives CDR1 SGHAT, CDR2 FQNNGV. The V and J ends lost 5 bases and 0 bases respectively, with 10 bases between them. The CDR3 contains 14 residues. The CDR3 bases are TGTGCCAGCAGCCCTTCAACGTACCAAGAGACCCAGTACTTC. Residues: CASSPSTYQETQYF.

V is TRBV27 and J is TRBJ1-5, with D uncertain. The CDR3 is 16 amino acids. Trimming removed 1 base at V and 1 base at J, with 11 bases between. Germline loops: CDR1 MNHEY, CDR2 SMNVEV (reference sequence). For the CDR3, the DNA is TGTGCCAGCAGTTTATTCGAAAGGGAAAGCAATCAGCCCCAGCATTTT. Its protein product is CASSLFERESNQPQHF.

The chain recombines TRBV18 with TRBJ1-1, with D possibly matching TRBD1 (5 bases). The CDR3 covers 13 residues. Germline CDR1 reads KGHSH; CDR2 reads LQKENI. V lost 3 bases, J lost 6 bases, and 11 bases lay in between. The CDR3 nucleotides are TGTGCCAGCTCACCGTTTGAGGGGCCTGAAGCTTTCTTT. Translated, it gives CASSPFEGPEAFF.

V and J are TRBV6-5 and TRBJ1-2, with TRBD1 matching over 7 bases. Unmatched junction bases numbered 9, after V lost 8 bases and J lost 3 bases. The CDR3 has 14 amino acids. The germline V gene encodes CDR1 MNHEY and CDR2 SVGAGI. CDR3 amino acids: CASSPRGTHYGYTF. The CDR3 DNA is TGTGCCAGCTCACCCAGGGGGACACACTATGGCTACACCTTC.

This clone came up once. The chain carries TRBV19 and TRBJ2-5; 9 bases fit TRBD2. Germline CDR1 and CDR2: LNHDA and SQIVND (reference sequence). This CDR3 is 15 amino acids long. V gave up 3 bases and J gave up 2 bases; unmatched junction bases: 4. The CDR3 reads CASSIAGGPQETQYF. Written as DNA, the CDR3 is TGTGCCAGTAGTATTGCGGGGGGGCCGCAAGAGACCCAGTACTTC.

The chain combines TRBV19 with TRBJ1-2; 9 bases agree with TRBD1. The CDR3 covers 12 residues. The V segment lost 6 bases and the J segment 8 bases; nucleotides outside the gene matches: 4. CDR1 and CDR2 from the germline V gene are LNHDA and SQIVND (reference sequence). The CDR3 loop reads CASSRQGGGYTF. CDR3 DNA: TGTGCCAGTAGCCGACAGGGGGGAGGCTACACCTTC.

This clone occurred once. The CDR3 region is CASSPLNGGEQYF. The CDR3 DNA follows: TGTGCCAGCAGCCCCCTAAACGGGGGTGAGCAGTACTTC. The V gene is TRBV21-1, the J gene TRBJ2-7; the D call of TRBD2 is as the table states it, not checked on the DNA. TRBV21-1 is designated a pseudogene. This CDR3 is 13 amino acids long.

The rearrangement uses TRBV5-4 and TRBJ2-1; no reliable D call. With 0 bases removed from V and 2 bases from J, the gap between germline ends came to 6 bases. Germline CDR1 SGHNT, CDR2 YYREEE (reference sequence). This CDR3 has 14 residues. CDR3 in DNA: TGTGCCAGCAGCTTGGAGGACCCCTACAATGAGCAGTTCTTC. Its translation is CASSLEDPYNEQFF.

J is TRBJ1-2 and V is TRBV9; TRBD1 agrees at 12 bases. This CDR3 has 17 residues. Unmatched junction bases numbered 6, after V lost 3 bases and J lost 0 bases. The germline V gene has CDR1 SGDLS and CDR2 YYNGEE. The CDR3: CASSAWDRGRSNYGYTF. CDR3 nucleotides: TGTGCCAGCAGCGCCTGGGACAGGGGGCGATCTAACTATGGCTACACCTTC.

The chain is built from TRBV5-3 and TRBJ1-2; a weak D match, TRBD1 (6 bases). TRBV5-3 has ORF status, its function being uncertain. This CDR3 region has 16 residues. V was shortened by 2 bases and J by 4 bases, with 18 bases between the two germline ends. The CDR3 sequence: CARSFRAWGRTYGYTF. Written as DNA, the CDR3 is TGTGCCAGAAGCTTTCGTGCGTGGGGGCGGACCTATGGCTACACCTTC.

This clone appeared a few times. The genes are TRBV4-2 and TRBJ1-1; D is uncertain. The germline CDR1 and CDR2 sequences are LGHNA and YNFKEQ. Deletions cut 0 bases from V and 2 bases from J, with 13 bases between. The CDR3 extends over 16 amino acids. The CDR3 DNA reads TGTGCCAGCAGCCAAGATCCTAGGGAAGGAAACACTGAAGCTTTCTTT. Translation: CASSQDPREGNTEAFF.

The CDR3 loop is CASSPVASGGIYEQYF. CDR3 sequence (DNA): TGTGCCAGCTCACCAGTGGCTAGCGGGGGTATCTACGAGCAGTACTTC. The chain couples TRBV18 to TRBJ2-7; 10 nucleotides align to TRBD2. The germline V gene encodes CDR1 KGHSH and CDR2 LQKENI. The CDR3 has 16 residues. V dropped 2 bases and J dropped 3; count of bases not matched to a gene: 7.

This chain connects TRBV30 to TRBJ2-7; no definite D call. The CDR3 has 11 amino acids. V shed 3 bases and J shed 4 bases, with 7 bases lying between them. The germline CDR1 and CDR2 sequences are GTSNPN and SVGIG (reference sequence). This chain's CDR3 is CAWSNIYEQYF. CDR3 DNA: TGTGCCTGGAGCAATATTTACGAGCAGTACTTC.

The J gene is TRBJ1-1, the V gene TRBV10-2; D not resolved. Germline V lookup: CDR1 WSHSY, CDR2 SAAADI. The CDR3 loop spans 13 amino acids. The V end was cut by 10 bases, the J end by 0 bases, with 12 bases between. The CDR3 DNA follows: TGCGCCACGGCGGGAACCATGAACACTGAAGCTTTCTTT. Protein product: CATAGTMNTEAFF.